The TCR beta chain described here comes from a study of blood T cell repertoires in COVID-19 (dated by TCRdb to 2020 to 2021). For the study in its entirety: Samples from collaborators originated in the United States, Italy and Spain and spanned both the acute and convalescent phases of COVID-19. The material from the prospective study consisted of cDNA or gDNA derived from T cells, B-cell-depleted T cells, or PBMCs. Subjects who had been exposed to COVID-19, were actively infected with it, or had recovered from it provided the deeply sampled blood TCRbeta repertoires that made up the dataset. The repertoires were released in a freely available public database intended as a resource for research on the immune response to SARS-CoV-2. The samples were drawn from the first 160 participants of the ongoing ImmuneRACE study and from 950 to 1,500 subjects provided by 6 global collaborators. A de-identified subject ID, COVID-19 status, age in years and sex were almost always included in the sample metadata. Where available, HLA class I and class II types were taken from metadata supplied by the sample provider and were not determined by assay-based typing.

A second Seattle source provided samples from volunteer blood donors who had recovered from COVID-19. Each collaborating institution followed its own protocols to collect whole blood in K2EDTA tubes. For TCRbeta analysis, collaborator samples were shipped as frozen whole blood, as isolated PBMCs, or as DNA extracted from either sample type. In the case of this clone: Its antigen remains unidentified. No quality values exist for individual bases; no much larger clone is one base distant.

The immunoSEQ Assay, a bias-controlled multiplex PCR, was used to amplify TCRbeta CDR3 regions from genomic DNA. Per the source publication's procedure: Within the assay, amplification of reference gene primers was used to estimate how many nucleated cells each sample contained. Sequence reads were collapsed and filtered to measure the absolute abundance of every unique TCRbeta CDR3 rearrangement. For each sample, productive Simpson clonality was calculated as the square root of Simpson's diversity index over productive rearrangements. In TCRdb, the immuneACCESS table is reduced to in-frame sequences with V and J assigned. These tables do not hold every clone; where another copy was compared, an unresolved V gene accounts for under half, and the others remain unexplained. V and J calls and clone size are copied from that table; D and trimming were computed from the DNA. This sample comprises 300,000 or so clones, about 90% of them detected only once. The ten top clones hold 7.8% of the sample.

The junction carries 15 bases between V and J, which are trimmed by 6 bases and 2 bases respectively. Taken from cysteine to phenylalanine, the CDR3 has 14 residues. Kept here is only the CDR3 DNA, which spans 42 bases and is read in frame from base 1. Sequences SQVTM (CDR1) and ANQGSEA (CDR2) are obtained from the germline V gene. Results the study describes overall, beyond this receptor: The amount of clinical and demographic metadata varied by source and participant and was provided uncurated.

The TCR sequence derives from a woman between 45 and 60 years old who had recovered from COVID-19. The rearrangement combines TRBV29-1 with TRBJ2-3; TRBD2 could be the D gene, as 6 bases match. The sample consisted of peripheral blood. This receptor carries the CDR3 CSVARDSVTDTQYF. The DNA sequence reads TGCAGCGTCGCCCGGGACTCAGTCACAGATACGCAGTATTTT.